Below are 26 T cell receptor beta chains sequenced from a single sample in a study of cytomegalovirus exposure and HLA in healthy donors. PCR used 60 Vbeta primers and 13 Jbeta primers. Profiled with immunoSEQ multiplex PCR; TCRdb holds only in-frame clones, not every one. The sample contains 150,000 to 200,000 clones, 9.5% to 15% of which appear only once. Source material: PBMCs. These receptors were collected from a man in his fifties in good health and CMV-seropositive.

This clone occurred a few times. The CDR3 DNA sequence: TGTGCCAGCAGTGAACAGGGGGACGCTGAAGCTTTCTTT. Protein: CASSEQGDAEAFF. This rearrangement joins TRBV6-1 to TRBJ1-1; 7 bases map to TRBD1. The CDR3 contains 13 residues. Germline CDR1 MNHNS, CDR2 SASEGT. The trim removed 2 bases at V and 6 bases at J, leaving 3 bases unmatched.

The genes are TRBV28 and TRBJ1-5, with no clear D. V lost 7 bases and J lost 7, with 23 bases in between. This CDR3 has 16 amino acids. Germline assignment: CDR1 MDHEN and CDR2 SYDVKM. Here the CDR3 reads CASTPATPRGGQPQHF. CDR3 sequence (DNA): TGTGCCAGCACCCCGGCTACCCCACGGGGAGGCCAGCCCCAGCATTTT. Full variable domain (remainder filled in from reference TRBV28 and TRBJ1-5): DVKVTQSSRYLVKRTGEKVFLECVQDMDHENMFWYRQDPGLGLRLIYFSYDVKMKEKGDIPEGYSVSREKKERFSLILESASTNQTSMYLCASTPATPRGGQPQHFGDGTRLSIL.

This sequence joins TRBV4-2 and TRBJ2-5, with 11 nucleotides matching TRBD2. V gave up 1 base and J gave up 0 bases; unmatched junction bases: 10. Germline V gene lookup returns CDR1 LGHNA and CDR2 YNFKEQ. The CDR3 has 19 residues. CDR3: CASSQGAASGGSYQETQYF. In nucleotides, the CDR3 is TGTGCCAGCAGCCAAGGAGCGGCTAGCGGGGGGTCGTACCAAGAGACCCAGTACTTC.

This clone has just a few counts. The V gene is TRBV6-1, the J gene TRBJ1-1; TRBD1 matches 7 bases. Trimming at V came to 9 bases and at J to 0 bases, leaving 4 bases not matched to a gene. CDR1 is MNHNS and CDR2 is SASEGT in the germline V gene. The CDR3 covers 13 residues. The CDR3 coding sequence is TGTGCCAGTAAGACAGGGATGAACACTGAAGCTTTCTTT. It codes for CASKTGMNTEAFF.

This clone turned up a few times. This chain joins TRBV5-4 and TRBJ2-3, with D tentatively TRBD1 (6 bases). The V and J ends lost 1 base and 1 base respectively, with 10 bases between them. Germline V gives CDR1 SGHNT, CDR2 YYREEE (reference sequence). The length of the CDR3 is 15 residues. CDR3: CASSLLQGGTDTQYF. The CDR3 coding sequence is TGTGCCAGCAGCTTGTTACAGGGTGGCACAGATACGCAGTATTTT. Together with reference TRBV5-4 and TRBJ2-3, the CDR3 gives the full variable domain: ETGVTQSPTHLIKTRGQQVTLRCSSQSGHNTVSWYQQALGQGPQFIFQYYREEENGRGNFPPRFSGLQFPNYSSELNVNALELDDSALYLCASSLLQGGTDTQYFGPGTRLTVL.

The chain carries TRBV9 and TRBJ2-5, with a possible D match to TRBD2 (5 bases). V shed 0 bases and J shed 5 bases, with 8 bases lying between them. CDR3 size: 13 residues. Germline assignment: CDR1 SGDLS and CDR2 YYNGEE. The DNA for the CDR3 is TGTGCCAGCAGCGTAGGAGGGATGGAGACCCAGTACTTC. Translation: CASSVGGMETQYF.

V usage is TRBV5-1 and J usage is TRBJ2-7; D unclear. The CDR3 contains 14 residues. Germline lookup yields CDR1 SGHRS and CDR2 YFSETQ. Trimming shortened V by 4 bases and J by 3 bases, and 14 bases separated the two germline ends. The CDR3, as DNA: TGCGCCAGCAGCGGTTCAGAGGTCAGCTACGAGCAGTACTTC. It is translated as CASSGSEVSYEQYF.

This sequence joins TRBV6-6 and TRBJ2-1, with D possibly being TRBD1 (5 bases). CDR3 length equals 14 residues. With 0 bases removed from V and 3 bases from J, the gap between germline ends came to 6 bases. Looked up from germline, CDR1 is MNHNY and CDR2 is SVGAGI (reference sequence). The CDR3 DNA follows: TGTGCCAGCAGTTACTCTGACAGCTACAATGAGCAGTTCTTC. Residues: CASSYSDSYNEQFF.

In its sample, this clone was seen a few times. The chain couples TRBV6-5 to TRBJ2-5, with TRBD1 matching 7 bases. The CDR3 extends over 14 amino acids. V was clipped by 5 bases and J by 7 bases; unmatched bases: 10. Per germline, CDR1 MNHEY and CDR2 SVGAGI. CDR3 sequence reads: CASSRAQQGTTQYF. The CDR3 nucleotides are TGTGCCAGCAGTAGGGCCCAACAGGGGACGACCCAGTACTTC.

This clone was seen a handful of times. The V call is TRBV6-1, the J call TRBJ1-2; a weak D match, TRBD1 (5 bases). Trimming took off 1 base at V and 1 base at J, with 7 bases between the two ends. The length of the CDR3 is 14 residues. Per the germline V gene, CDR1 is MNHNS and CDR2 is SASEGT. DNA of the CDR3: TGTGCCAGCAGTGAAGTAAGGGGTAACTATGGCTACACCTTC. Protein: CASSEVRGNYGYTF.

The V call is TRBV6-6, the J call TRBJ1-1; weak D call: TRBD1 (5 bases). Trimming took 7 bases from V and 4 from J, leaving 16 bases between them. CDR1 is MNHNY, CDR2 SVGAGI, per germline (reference sequence). The CDR3 runs to 14 residues. CDR3 in amino acids: CASIHQGGSTEAFF. CDR3 DNA: TGTGCCAGCATCCACCAGGGAGGGAGCACTGAAGCTTTCTTT.

The V and J genes are TRBV5-1 and TRBJ2-7, with 9 bases fitting TRBD1. V lost 4 bases and J lost 2; bases outside the gene matches: 10. Germline loops: CDR1 SGHRS, CDR2 YFSETQ. This CDR3 is 16 amino acids long. CDR3 residues: CASSSKSGTGTYEQYF. In nucleotides, the CDR3 is TGCGCCAGCAGCAGCAAGTCCGGGACAGGGACCTACGAGCAGTACTTC. The complete variable domain, with remaining parts taken from reference TRBV5-1 and TRBJ2-7, reads KAGVTQTPRYLIKTRGQQVTLSCSPISGHRSVSWYQQTPGQGLQFLFEYFSETQRNKGNFPGRFSGRQFSNSRSEMNVSTLELGDSALYLCASSSKSGTGTYEQYFGPGTRLTVT.

This chain connects TRBV18 to TRBJ1-1; no firm D call. The CDR3 loop spans 15 amino acids. V was clipped by 0 bases and J by 1 base, with 9 bases between them. CDR1 is KGHSH and CDR2 is LQKENI in the germline V gene. The CDR3 region is CASSPPIQPNTEAFF. CDR3 in DNA: TGTGCCAGCTCACCACCAATACAGCCGAACACTGAAGCTTTCTTT.

This clone was counted between two and nine times. The chain carries TRBV7-2 and TRBJ1-1, with 10 bases lining up with TRBD1. Trimming at V came to 5 bases and at J to 5 bases, leaving 2 bases not matched to a gene. The germline V gene encodes CDR1 SGHTA and CDR2 FQGNSA. This CDR3 is 13 amino acids long. CDR3 loop: CASSTGQGTEAFF. The CDR3 DNA sequence: TGTGCCAGCAGCACGGGACAGGGGACTGAAGCTTTCTTT.

This clone appeared a few times. CDR3 sequence (DNA): TGTGCCAGCAGCGACAGGGGGAAGACAGATACGCAGTATTTT. This codes for CASSDRGKTDTQYF. The V and J genes are TRBV5-6 and TRBJ2-3, with 9 bases matching TRBD1. With V trimmed by 4 bases and J by 3 bases, 3 bases remained unmatched. CDR1 SGHDT and CDR2 YYEEEE come from the germline V gene. The CDR3 has 14 amino acids.

In this sample, this clone turned up a few times. The rearrangement joins TRBV7-2 to TRBJ1-1; TRBD1 aligns across 8 bases. This CDR3 has 13 amino acids. The V gene end was trimmed by 5 bases and the J gene end by 5 bases; junction bases not matched to a gene: 4. CDR1 and CDR2 (germline): SGHTA, FQGNSA. In DNA, the CDR3 is TGTGCCAGCAGCCCCCGGACAGGGACTGAAGCTTTCTTT. Translation gives CASSPRTGTEAFF.

The rearrangement uses TRBV5-4 and TRBJ1-3; D not resolved. Germline V CDR1 and CDR2: SGHNT, YYREEE (reference sequence). This CDR3 is built from 15 residues. The V end lost 2 bases, the J end lost 0 bases, and 9 bases lay between the germline ends. The CDR3 is CASSLTRNSGNTIYF. CDR3 bases: TGTGCCAGCAGCTTAACGAGGAACTCTGGAAACACCATATATTTT.

The sample holds a few counts of this clone. This chain uses TRBV30 with TRBJ1-1; 9 bases line up with TRBD1. Trimming took 5 bases from V and 0 from J; bases not matched to a gene: 1. The CDR3 is made up of 13 amino acids. The V gene's germline CDR1 is GTSNPN and CDR2 SVGIG (reference sequence). The DNA for the CDR3 is TGTGCCTGGTGGGACAGGGTGAACACTGAAGCTTTCTTT. The encoded protein is CAWWDRVNTEAFF.

In this sample, this clone turned up a few times. The V gene is TRBV5-1, the J gene TRBJ1-4; D might be TRBD1 (5 bases). V gave up 4 bases and J gave up 8 bases, with 18 bases separating them. Germline CDR1 and CDR2: SGHRS and YFSETQ. CDR3 length: 15 amino acids. Written as DNA, the CDR3 is TGCGCCAGCAGCGGAGGGACCCGGCTGGGAGAAAAACTGTTTTTT. Translating gives CASSGGTRLGEKLFF.

This clone was counted a few times. The rearrangement uses TRBV2 and TRBJ1-4, with D possibly being TRBD1 (6 bases). The germline V and J ends were trimmed by 6 bases and 6 bases, with 17 bases remaining between them. Germline V gene sequence: CDR1 SNHLY, CDR2 FYNNEI. The CDR3 sequence is 15 residues long. CDR3 in DNA: TGTGCCAGCAGCACAACAGGAAACAGGGATGAAAAACTGTTTTTT. Amino acid sequence: CASSTTGNRDEKLFF.

V gene TRBV7-6 combines with J gene TRBJ2-6, with a tentative D call TRBD2 (6 bases). The CDR3 totals 17 residues. From germline, CDR1 is SGHVS and CDR2 FNYEAQ. The V gene lost 0 bases and the J gene lost 4 bases, with 13 bases spanning the gap. The CDR3 here is CASSLARGGKGANVLTF. The CDR3 DNA is TGTGCCAGCAGCTTAGCGCGGGGCGGGAAGGGGGCCAACGTCCTGACTTTC.

The chain employs TRBV5-4 and TRBJ1-2; D is unresolved. V lost 4 bases, J lost 2 bases, and 9 bases lay in between. Germline CDR1 is SGHNT and CDR2 is YYREEE (reference sequence). This CDR3 region has 13 residues. In nucleotides, the CDR3 is TGTGCCAGCAGCCCTGACATGAACTATGGCTACACCTTC. This encodes CASSPDMNYGYTF.

This chain joins TRBV29-1 and TRBJ2-3, with D perhaps TRBD1 (6 bases). The length of the CDR3 is 13 residues. Germline CDR1 SQVTM, CDR2 ANQGSEA. Deletions cut 5 bases from V and 10 bases from J, with 19 bases between. CDR3 nucleotide sequence: TGCAGCGTTCGCCAGGGGACAAAGGATGCGCAGTATTTT. As protein: CSVRQGTKDAQYF.

This clone was seen a handful of times. The genes are TRBV11-2 and TRBJ1-6; 7 bases match TRBD1. The CDR3 spans 13 residues. After removal of 5 bases from V and 10 bases from J, the junction contained 5 bases not matched to a gene. CDR1 SGHAT and CDR2 FQNNGV come from the germline V gene. The CDR3 sequence: CASSQWTGSPLHF. CDR3 in DNA: TGTGCCAGCAGCCAATGGACAGGCTCACCCCTCCACTTT.

This clone was counted between two and nine times. In the same sample, other DNA sequences code for this CDR3. The gene calls are TRBV5-4 and TRBJ1-1; 8 bases align to TRBD1. After removal of 4 bases from V and 1 base from J, the junction contained 3 bases not matched to a gene. The CDR3 has 14 residues. Germline-derived CDR1 and CDR2 are SGHNT and YYREEE (reference sequence). Written as DNA, the CDR3 is TGTGCCAGCAGCCTGGACAGGGCGAACACTGAAGCTTTCTTT. This encodes CASSLDRANTEAFF.

This clone has just a few counts. J is TRBJ1-5 and V is TRBV6-6; 9 bases agree with TRBD1. Trimming at V came to 2 bases and at J to 6 bases, leaving 2 bases not matched to a gene. Germline CDR1 is MNHNY and CDR2 is SVGAGI (reference sequence). This CDR3 has 14 residues. CDR3 DNA: TGTGCCAGCAGTTACCGACAGGGGGTTCAGCCCCAGCATTTT. It codes for CASSYRQGVQPQHF.